This T cell receptor beta chain was documented in a study of T-cell reconstitution after alpha-beta-depleted transplantation in children. Overall study findings and caveats: Diversity and T-cell counts at one year after transplant derived mostly from new T cells. The high TCRbeta diversity at day 60 in some patients came from surviving recipient T cells and thymic progenitors.

Molecular barcoding with unique molecular identifiers was used for the TCRbeta library. Each CDR3 protein is one row after TCRdb ran MiXCR on the PCR reads. The table lists about 76,000 distinct CDR3 sequences, 12% to 15% of them singletons. The CDR3 length is 13 residues. Per germline, CDR1 SGHKS and CDR2 YYEKEE (reference sequence). J was trimmed by 13 bases and V by 2 bases; bases with no gene match: 6. This clonotype was seen a handful of times. Antigen: not known. The TCR originated in a male patient aged 2 to 10 who had a stem cell transplant for acute lymphoblastic leukemia, so the T cells may come from the graft donor. This chain uses TRBV5-5 with TRBJ1-6; TRBD1 matches at 7 bases. This material consisted of PBMCs, mostly from graft donor cells, taken 180 days after TCRalphabeta/CD19-depleted stem cell transplant. The CDR3 reads CASSLPGTVPLHF. In nucleotides, the CDR3 is TGTGCCAGCAGCTTACCCGGGACAGTTCCCCTCCACTTT.